The 11 T cell receptor beta chains in this list originate from one sample, sequenced in a study of regulatory T cells in long-lasting Graves disease. CDR3-region Arm-PCR and iRepertoire HTBI primers produced the TCR beta libraries. TCRdb recomputed calls from the multiplex PCR reads with MiXCR, one row per CDR3 protein. The table lists a few hundred thousand distinct CDR3 sequences, about 25% of them singletons. Time point described: persistent/refractory GD, antithyroid drugs over 5 years with positive TRAb. PBMCs were the source of the RNA used for TCR sequencing. Sequences were derived from peripheral blood mononuclear cells (PBMCs), sampled when the disease was refractory, from a patient treated with antithyroid drugs. All receptors come from a female donor with Graves disease.

The chain recombines TRBV5-1 with TRBJ1-1; 7 nucleotides match TRBD1. Trimming at V came to 6 bases and at J to 1 base, leaving 6 bases not matched to a gene. CDR1 is SGHRS and CDR2 is YFSETQ in the germline V gene. The CDR3 loop spans 14 amino acids. Here the CDR3 reads CASTGTATNTEAFF. The DNA of the CDR3 is TGCGCCAGCACCGGGACAGCAACGAACACTGAAGCTTTCTTT.

The chain has TRBV3-1 and TRBJ1-2; TRBD1 might be the D (5 bases). The CDR3 consists of 14 residues. Per germline, CDR1 LGHDT and CDR2 YNNKEL (reference sequence). Trimming stripped 5 bases from V and 4 bases from J, with 14 bases between. CDR3 sequence reads: CASSFTQDPYGYTF. In DNA form, the CDR3 reads TGTGCCAGCAGCTTTACACAGGACCCCTATGGCTACACCTTC.

The chain combines TRBV5-8 with TRBJ1-2, with D possibly TRBD1 on 6 matching bases. With 2 bases removed from V and 8 bases from J, the gap between germline ends came to 19 bases. There are 15 residues in the CDR3. CDR1 SGHTS and CDR2 YDEGEE come from the germline V gene. The DNA for the CDR3 is TGTGCCAGCAGCTTAACAGGGATACGTCTATCCGGCTACACCTTC. This sequence encodes CASSLTGIRLSGYTF.

The V call is TRBV6-1, the J call TRBJ2-2, with TRBD1 matching over 7 bases. CDR1 and CDR2 (germline): MNHNS, SASEGT. Unmatched junction bases numbered 10, after V lost 10 bases and J lost 2 bases. The CDR3 has 15 residues. CDR3: CATIRTGVNTGELFF. CDR3 nucleotide sequence: TGTGCCACCATAAGAACAGGGGTAAACACCGGGGAGCTGTTTTTT.

Worth noting for this clonotype: A far larger clone lies a single base away; this is likely a read error. The CDR3 bases are TGTGCCAGCAGTTTACTAGCGGGAGAAGAGGCCCAGTACTTC. Translation gives CASSLLAGEEAQYF. V gene TRBV11-2 combines with J gene TRBJ2-5, with TRBD2 identical over 11 bases. Germline CDR1 reads SGHAT; CDR2 reads FQNNGV. The CDR3 is made up of 14 amino acids.

CDR3 sequence: CASSSRTGLGELFF. The CDR3 DNA is TGTGCCAGCAGCTCGCGGACAGGGTTGGGGGAGCTGTTTTTT. V gene TRBV7-2 combines with J gene TRBJ2-2; 8 positions agree with TRBD1. Germline assignment: CDR1 SGHTA and CDR2 FQGNSA. Trimming at V came to 4 bases and at J to 8 bases, leaving 6 bases not matched to a gene. The CDR3 spans 14 residues.

The chain carries TRBV11-2 and TRBJ2-5, with no clear D. The germline V gene encodes CDR1 SGHAT and CDR2 FQNNGV. V was clipped by 3 bases and J by 5 bases, with 7 bases between them. This CDR3 is 12 amino acids long. The CDR3 is CASSFLSETQYF. The CDR3, as DNA: TGTGCCAGCAGCTTTTTATCGGAGACCCAGTACTTC.

This clonotype was detected ten times or more. The gene calls are TRBV2 and TRBJ2-7; 11 bases map to TRBD2. The CDR3 runs 13 residues. The V gene's germline CDR1 is SNHLY and CDR2 FYNNEI. The J segment lost 4 bases and the V segment lost 11 bases, leaving 7 bases of the junction unmatched. CDR3 in amino acids: CAGKTSGAYEQYF. Written as DNA, the CDR3 is TGTGCCGGAAAGACTAGCGGGGCGTACGAGCAGTACTTC.

In this sample, this clonotype turned up many times. V usage is TRBV2 and J usage is TRBJ2-5; tentative D call: TRBD2 (5 bases). The V gene's germline CDR1 is SNHLY and CDR2 FYNNEI. The CDR3 length is 14 residues. The ends were cut back, 4 bases at V and 2 bases at J, with 11 bases in the middle. The CDR3 loop is CASSVASGQETQYF. The CDR3 coding sequence is TGTGCCAGCAGTGTCGCGAGCGGACAAGAGACCCAGTACTTC. Based on the CDR3 plus reference TRBV2 and TRBJ2-5, the full variable domain is EPEVTQTPSHQVTQMGQEVILRCVPISNHLYFYWYRQILGQKVEFLVSFYNNEISEKSEIFDDQFSVERPDGSNFTLKIRSTKLEDSAMYFCASSVASGQETQYFGPGTRLLVL.

This clonotype has at least ten counts. The V gene is TRBV20-1, the J gene TRBJ2-5; tentative D call: TRBD2 (5 bases). This CDR3 is 15 amino acids long. Looked up from germline, CDR1 is DFQATT and CDR2 is SNEGSKA (reference sequence). Deletions cut 0 bases from V and 5 bases from J, with 16 bases between. The CDR3 reads CSAREVRVDLETQYF. The CDR3 DNA reads TGCAGTGCTAGAGAAGTGCGGGTGGATTTGGAGACCCAGTACTTC.

This clonotype was recorded many times. The J gene is TRBJ2-7, the V gene TRBV6-5; D is possibly TRBD1 or TRBD2 (5 bases each). Germline-derived CDR1 and CDR2 are MNHEY and SVGAGI. The ends were cut back, 2 bases at V and 0 bases at J, with 20 bases in the middle. This CDR3 is 18 amino acids long. The CDR3 here is CASSYLSSGASSSYEQYF. The CDR3 DNA reads TGTGCCAGCAGTTACCTCTCGTCCGGGGCCTCCTCCTCCTACGAGCAGTACTTC.